This T cell receptor (beta chain) was documented in a study of blood T cell repertoires in COVID-19. Study-wide context: COVID-19 samples from acute and convalescent phases originated in the United States, Italy and Spain. Sources were T cells, B-cell-depleted T cells, or PBMCs; the material itself was cDNA or gDNA.

The CDR3 is 18 amino acids. V was clipped by 4 bases and J by 6 bases; unmatched bases: 13. CDR1 and CDR2 (germline): SGHRS, YFSETQ. Authors' analysis steps: Reference gene primer amplification gave nucleated cell count estimates. Sequencing was performed with immunoSEQ multiplex PCR; in TCRdb, only in-frame clones are kept and a portion is missing. V and J calls and clone size are given by that table; D and trimming were obtained from the DNA. The table lists about 290,000 clones, approximately 90% of them singletons, with about 4.2% in the top ten. The V gene is TRBV5-1, the J gene TRBJ2-3; 14 nucleotides align to TRBD2. The clonotype was recovered from a man between 35 and 55 years old with acute or convalescent COVID-19. The material sequenced was peripheral blood. Written as DNA, the CDR3 is TGCGCCAGCAGCCTCGCCTCGGGACTAGCGGGGGAGGGGGATACGCAGTATTTT. This gives the protein CASSLASGLAGEGDTQYF. The full variable domain, in which reference TRBV5-1 and TRBJ2-3 provide the parts outside the CDR3, is KAGVTQTPRYLIKTRGQQVTLSCSPISGHRSVSWYQQTPGQGLQFLFEYFSETQRNKGNFPGRFSGRQFSNSRSEMNVSTLELGDSALYLCASSLASGLAGEGDTQYFGPGTRLTVL.